A single sample gave rise to the 5 T cell receptor beta chains below, sequenced in a study of blood T cell repertoires in COVID-19. Assay: immunoSEQ multiplex PCR; the TCRdb copy retains only in-frame clones and omits some. Among some 340,000 clones listed, over 75% were seen once. The sample was PBMCs or T cells enriched from blood (not recorded which). These receptors originate from a woman in her twenties or thirties who had recovered from COVID-19.

The V call is TRBV7-9, the J call TRBJ1-6, with 9 bases that match TRBD1. Germline-derived CDR1 and CDR2 are SEHNR and FQNEAQ (reference sequence). V dropped 0 bases and J dropped 5; count of bases not matched to a gene: 5. The CDR3 is made up of 17 amino acids. CDR3 coding DNA: TGTGCCAGCAGCTTAGCAAGCGGGACAGGGAATAATTCACCCCTCCACTTT. Its translation is CASSLASGTGNNSPLHF.

The rearrangement joins TRBV7-9 to TRBJ1-1; unclear D gene. Germline-derived CDR1 and CDR2 are SEHNR and FQNEAQ (reference sequence). This CDR3 contains 15 residues. Deletions cut 5 bases from V and 5 bases from J, with 18 bases between. CDR3 region: CASSLKYERRTEAFF. As DNA, the CDR3 is TGTGCCAGCAGCCTCAAATATGAGAGGAGGACTGAAGCTTTCTTT. Filled out from reference TRBV7-9 and TRBJ1-1, the complete variable domain reads DTGVSQNPRHKITKRGQNVTFRCDPISEHNRLYWYRQTLGQGPEFLTYFQNEAQLEKSRLLSDRFSAERPKGSFSTLEIQRTEQGDSAMYLCASSLKYERRTEAFFGQGTRLTVV.

V is TRBV5-8 and J is TRBJ1-3; 11 bases are shared with TRBD1. The CDR3 runs 15 residues. V gave up 7 bases and J gave up 2 bases; unmatched junction bases: 5. The germline V gene has CDR1 SGHTS and CDR2 YDEGEE. CDR3 loop: CASVKDRGPGNTIYF. CDR3 nucleotides: TGTGCCAGCGTAAAGGACAGGGGGCCTGGAAACACCATATATTTT.

The chain carries TRBV7-9 and TRBJ2-3; 11 positions match TRBD1. The CDR3 is 15 residues long. Germline trimming cut 5 bases from V and 0 bases from J; bases unmatched to any gene: 1. CDR1 is SEHNR and CDR2 is FQNEAQ in the germline V gene (reference sequence). The CDR3 reads CASSRTGGSTDTQYF. DNA of the CDR3: TGTGCCAGCAGCCGGACAGGGGGCAGCACAGATACGCAGTATTTT.

The chain combines TRBV27 with TRBJ2-3; the D gene is possibly TRBD1 (6 bases). This CDR3 has 14 residues. Germline loops: CDR1 MNHEY, CDR2 SMNVEV (reference sequence). Trimming took 4 bases from V and 2 from J, leaving 10 bases between them. Here the CDR3 reads CASSWQGFTDTQYF. The DNA of the CDR3 is TGTGCCAGCAGTTGGCAGGGGTTCACAGATACGCAGTATTTT.